The 26 T cell receptor beta chains below all came from one sample that was sequenced in a study of cytomegalovirus exposure and HLA in healthy donors. 13 Jbeta primers and 60 Vbeta primers were used for the PCR. The data were produced by immunoSEQ multiplex PCR, yet TCRdb's version contains in-frame clones alone and is incomplete. The sample yields 150,000 or so clones, 70% to 90% seen once. Material for sequencing was PBMCs. The receptors come from a woman aged 40-49 years in good health and CMV-seropositive.

Details on this clone: This specimen includes other DNA sequences encoding the same CDR3. CDR3 protein: CAISESTLGGGNQPQHF. CDR3 DNA: TGTGCCATCAGTGAGTCGACTCTGGGGGGTGGCAATCAGCCCCAGCATTTT. The V call is TRBV10-3, the J call TRBJ1-5, with a possible D match to TRBD1 (5 bases). The CDR3 extends over 17 amino acids. Germline assignment: CDR1 ENHRY and CDR2 SYGVKD. The V end lost 0 bases, the J end lost 2 bases, and 14 bases lay between the germline ends.

The count of this clone is one. The sample carries other DNA sequences with the same CDR3. The chain uses TRBV7-3 and TRBJ2-3; TRBD2 aligns across 8 bases. The CDR3 is 15 amino acids. With V trimmed by 2 bases and J by 5 bases, 6 bases remained unmatched. The germline gives CDR1 SGHTA, CDR2 FQGTGA. The CDR3 protein is CASSLVGLAGDTQYF. The CDR3 DNA reads TGTGCCAGCAGCTTAGTAGGGCTAGCGGGAGATACGCAGTATTTT.

With respect to this clone: The same CDR3 arises from other DNA sequences in this sample as well. This chain joins TRBV5-1 and TRBJ2-1; D is unclear. CDR3 length: 15 amino acids. CDR1 is SGHRS and CDR2 is YFSETQ in the germline V gene. V dropped 0 bases and J dropped 0 bases, with 7 bases sitting between them. CDR3 nucleotide sequence: TGCGCCAGCAGCTTGGGCGAGAGCTCCTACAATGAGCAGTTCTTC. Translation: CASSLGESSYNEQFF. The variable domain in full, with the rest retrieved from reference TRBV5-1 and TRBJ2-1, is KAGVTQTPRYLIKTRGQQVTLSCSPISGHRSVSWYQQTPGQGLQFLFEYFSETQRNKGNFPGRFSGRQFSNSRSEMNVSTLELGDSALYLCASSLGESSYNEQFFGPGTRLTVL.

The chain recombines TRBV28 with TRBJ1-4, with D perhaps TRBD1 (6 bases). The CDR3 runs 16 residues. V was clipped by 5 bases and J by 0 bases, with 13 bases between them. Germline CDR1 is MDHEN and CDR2 is SYDVKM. Here the CDR3 reads CASSLDRMATNEKLFF. CDR3 in DNA: TGTGCCAGCAGTCTAGACAGGATGGCAACTAATGAAAAACTGTTTTTT.

This clone was seen only a few times. The gene calls are TRBV30 and TRBJ1-5; TRBD1 is a possible D gene (6 bases). The CDR3 sequence is 14 residues long. The V and J ends lost 3 bases and 2 bases respectively, with 11 bases between them. In germline, CDR1 is GTSNPN, CDR2 SVGIG (reference sequence). The CDR3 sequence: CAWSQGLGNQPQHF. The CDR3 coding sequence is TGTGCCTGGAGCCAGGGGTTGGGCAATCAGCCCCAGCATTTT.

The chain recombines TRBV27 with TRBJ2-5; 7 bases map to TRBD2. This CDR3 contains 14 residues. The germline V gene has CDR1 MNHEY and CDR2 SMNVEV (reference sequence). Germline trimming cut 3 bases from V and 5 bases from J; bases unmatched to any gene: 6. The CDR3 DNA reads TGTGCCAGCAGTTTTGGCGGGAGTGGGGAGACCCAGTACTTC. Encoded protein: CASSFGGSGETQYF.

The chain joins TRBV4-2 to TRBJ2-5; 7 nucleotides line up with TRBD2. CDR3 length: 15 residues. After removal of 0 bases from V and 7 bases from J, the junction contained 8 bases not matched to a gene. Germline V gives CDR1 LGHNA, CDR2 YNFKEQ. The DNA of the CDR3 is TGTGCCAGCAGCCAAGATCCGGCGGGAGCAGGGACCCAGTACTTC. This gives the protein CASSQDPAGAGTQYF.

The V gene is TRBV25-1, the J gene TRBJ1-2, with 10 bases aligning to TRBD1. There are 15 residues in the CDR3. The V and J ends lost 3 bases and 4 bases, in that order; junction bases with no gene match: 5. Germline V lookup: CDR1 MGHDK, CDR2 SYGVNS. This chain's CDR3 is CASSDSGTGAYGYTF. CDR3 nucleotides: TGTGCCAGCAGTGATTCCGGGACAGGGGCCTATGGCTACACCTTC.

V is TRBV28 and J is TRBJ2-3; 9 positions agree with TRBD2. Germline CDR1 and CDR2: MDHEN and SYDVKM. The CDR3 extends over 18 amino acids. V trimming: 4 bases; J trimming: 3 bases; junction bases outside the gene matches: 14. CDR3 sequence reads: CASSSLFISGSQTDTQYF. The CDR3 coding sequence is TGTGCCAGCAGTTCCCTCTTCATTAGCGGGAGTCAAACAGATACGCAGTATTTT.

The chain uses TRBV7-2 and TRBJ2-7, with TRBD2 identical over 10 bases. V gave up 1 base and J gave up 0 bases; unmatched junction bases: 3. This CDR3 region has 16 residues. Germline assignment: CDR1 SGHTA and CDR2 FQGNSA. CDR3 in DNA: TGTGCCAGCAGCTTAGATAGCGGGAGGAGCTCCTACGAGCAGTACTTC. Its translation is CASSLDSGRSSYEQYF.

CDR3 in DNA: TGTGCCAGCAGCTTGGGGCTAGCGGGAGGGTGGGAGCAGTACTTC. Protein: CASSLGLAGGWEQYF. The V gene is TRBV5-6, the J gene TRBJ2-7; 12 bases are shared with TRBD2. Germline loops: CDR1 SGHDT, CDR2 YYEEEE. The CDR3 loop spans 15 amino acids. The ends lost 0 bases at V and 7 bases at J; junction bases unmatched: 5. Combining the CDR3 with reference TRBV5-6 and TRBJ2-7 gives the whole variable domain DAGVTQSPTHLIKTRGQQVTLRCSPKSGHDTVSWYQQALGQGPQFIFQYYEEEERQRGNFPDRFSGHQFPNYSSELNVNALLLGDSALYLCASSLGLAGGWEQYFGPGTRLTVT.

This chain joins TRBV30 and TRBJ1-1, with D tentatively TRBD1 (6 bases). V was pared by 4 bases and J by 1 base, with 7 bases between. CDR1 GTSNPN and CDR2 SVGIG come from the germline V gene (reference sequence). This CDR3 region has 12 residues. The CDR3 coding sequence is TGTGCCTGGACGGGACAGAACACTGAAGCTTTCTTT. It encodes CAWTGQNTEAFF.

The chain combines TRBV6-5 with TRBJ1-5; 10 positions match TRBD1. The CDR3 length is 16 residues. Germline V gene sequence: CDR1 MNHEY, CDR2 SVGAGI. The V and J ends lost 4 bases and 2 bases, in that order; junction bases with no gene match: 5. The CDR3 is CASSLTGQGGNQPQHF. The DNA of the CDR3 is TGTGCCAGCAGTTTAACCGGACAGGGGGGCAATCAGCCCCAGCATTTT.

The chain combines TRBV10-1 with TRBJ2-1, with D possibly matching TRBD2 (5 bases). The CDR3 contains 15 residues. The ends were cut back, 0 bases at V and 7 bases at J, with 13 bases in the middle. Germline loops: CDR1 WNHNN, CDR2 SYGVQD (reference sequence). CDR3 coding DNA: TGCGCCAGCAGTGAGTCGGTTCCCCCGGGGAATGAGCAGTTCTTC. Translation gives CASSESVPPGNEQFF.

The V gene is TRBV7-3, the J gene TRBJ2-1; 11 bases line up with TRBD1. The V gene end was trimmed by 0 bases and the J gene end by 6 bases; junction bases not matched to a gene: 4. Germline V gene sequence: CDR1 SGHTA, CDR2 FQGTGA. The CDR3 sequence is 16 residues long. Written as DNA, the CDR3 is TGTGCCAGCAGCTTAACTGGGACAGGGGGATTCAATGAGCAGTTCTTC. It specifies CASSLTGTGGFNEQFF.

This chain links TRBV11-2 with TRBJ2-7; 8 nucleotides agree with TRBD1. The V segment lost 5 bases and the J segment 4 bases; nucleotides outside the gene matches: 7. Germline V gene lookup returns CDR1 SGHAT and CDR2 FQNNGV. The CDR3 contains 14 residues. For the CDR3, the DNA is TGTGCCAGCAGCATTCAAACAGGGGGTTACGAGCAGTACTTC. Protein product: CASSIQTGGYEQYF.

The chain links TRBV28 to TRBJ2-6; D is undetermined. The germline V gene encodes CDR1 MDHEN and CDR2 SYDVKM. CDR3 size: 18 residues. V lost 6 bases, J lost 0 bases, and 18 bases lay in between. The CDR3 protein is CASRPPDLISSGANVLTF. The CDR3 bases are TGTGCCAGCAGACCCCCAGACTTAATTTCCTCTGGGGCCAACGTCCTGACTTTC.

The CDR3 bases are TGTGCCAGCAGCTTAGCCCCGGGACTAGCGGGAGGCGACACAGATACGCAGTATTTT. Protein product: CASSLAPGLAGGDTDTQYF. This rearrangement joins TRBV7-6 to TRBJ2-3, with 15 nucleotides matching TRBD2. The CDR3 sequence is 19 residues long. Germline trimming cut 0 bases from V and 2 bases from J; bases unmatched to any gene: 6. The germline gives CDR1 SGHVS, CDR2 FNYEAQ.

This clone has a handful of counts. This rearrangement joins TRBV20-1 to TRBJ2-5; TRBD1 might be the D (5 bases). The germline CDR1 and CDR2 sequences are DFQATT and SNEGSKA (reference sequence). Trimming left V 6 bases short and J 3 bases short, with 8 bases between. The CDR3 contains 11 residues. DNA for the CDR3: TGCAGTGCGAGGACAAAAGAGACCCAGTACTTC. This gives the protein CSARTKETQYF.

V and J are TRBV7-2 and TRBJ1-1; 11 nucleotides line up with TRBD1. V shed 2 bases, J shed 5 bases, and the junction held 4 bases outside the gene matches. Germline CDR1 and CDR2: SGHTA and FQGNSA. CDR3 size: 15 residues. The CDR3 DNA reads TGTGCCAGCAGCTTATTAGGGACAGGGGGTACTGAAGCTTTCTTT. Translated, it gives CASSLLGTGGTEAFF.

This clone was seen a handful of times. V gene TRBV6-1 combines with J gene TRBJ2-2, with 8 positions matching TRBD2. This CDR3 is built from 16 residues. V lost 4 bases to trimming and J lost 0 bases; unmatched junction nucleotides: 4. CDR1 and CDR2 (germline): MNHNS, SASEGT. CDR3 residues: CASSATSGANTGELFF. The CDR3 nucleotides are TGTGCCAGCAGTGCCACTAGCGGAGCGAACACCGGGGAGCTGTTTTTT.

This clone has just a few counts. The chain couples TRBV27 to TRBJ2-5, with no clear D. The end of the DNA fits TRBJ2-7 better, so the J call may be wrong. This CDR3 comprises 11 residues. Germline values: CDR1 MNHEY, CDR2 SMNVEV (reference sequence). The CDR3 spells CDLKETREQYF. The CDR3 DNA follows: TGTGACTTAAAAGAAACTCGCGAGCAGTACTTC.

V and J are TRBV7-9 and TRBJ2-7, with D maybe TRBD1 (5 bases). V was pared by 7 bases and J by 3 bases, with 13 bases between. In germline, CDR1 is SEHNR, CDR2 FQNEAQ (reference sequence). The CDR3 has 13 residues. The CDR3: CASTSDNHYEQYF. The CDR3, as DNA: TGTGCCAGCACCTCGGACAACCACTACGAGCAGTACTTC.

In this sample, this clone turned up once. V and J are TRBV7-9 and TRBJ2-1, with TRBD2 matching 8 bases. CDR1 and CDR2 (germline): SEHNR, FQNEAQ (reference sequence). The CDR3 runs to 16 residues. V was pared by 2 bases and J by 5 bases, with 8 bases of the junction left unmatched. CDR3 sequence reads: CASSLPGTSGHNEQFF. CDR3 nucleotides: TGTGCCAGCAGCTTACCCGGGACTAGTGGCCACAATGAGCAGTTCTTC. The variable domain in full, with the rest retrieved from reference TRBV7-9 and TRBJ2-1, is DTGVSQNPRHKITKRGQNVTFRCDPISEHNRLYWYRQTLGQGPEFLTYFQNEAQLEKSRLLSDRFSAERPKGSFSTLEIQRTEQGDSAMYLCASSLPGTSGHNEQFFGPGTRLTVL.

This clone was observed a single time. The V gene is TRBV5-1, the J gene TRBJ2-4; the match to TRBD2 covers 7 bases. The CDR3 totals 14 residues. V was pared by 3 bases and J by 7 bases, with 7 bases of the junction left unmatched. Germline CDR1 and CDR2: SGHRS and YFSETQ. The CDR3 reads CASSSKTSTNIQYF. The CDR3 DNA follows: TGCGCCAGCAGCTCGAAGACTAGCACTAACATTCAGTACTTC.

This clone was seen only a few times. The rearrangement uses TRBV28 and TRBJ1-1; 9 positions match TRBD1. J gave up 1 base and V 4 bases, and 10 bases lay outside the gene matches. Germline V CDR1 and CDR2: MDHEN, SYDVKM. The CDR3 is 17 amino acids. The CDR3 sequence: CASSSRPGTGTNTEAFF. The CDR3 DNA follows: TGTGCCAGCAGTTCCCGTCCCGGGACAGGGACGAACACTGAAGCTTTCTTT.